The T cell receptor beta chain described here comes from a study of blood T cells in healthy people across ages. This CDR3 has 16 amino acids. The germline gives CDR1 ENHRY, CDR2 SYGVKD. Next came a second PCR, run for about 7 to 12 cycles, which used a sample-barcoded 5' primer along with a J-beta primer mix. TCRdb independently ran MiXCR on the 5' RACE reads; one entry per CDR3 protein. The sample consists of about 1.4 million distinct CDR3 sequences, 55% to 75% of them appearing once. In regard to this clonotype: This may arise from a read error, as a much more abundant clone is one base away.

This sequence was found in a man in his late teens or twenties in good health. This chain links TRBV10-3 with TRBJ2-1; 11 bases agree with TRBD1. Material for sequencing was blood. CDR3 loop: CAIGELTGTGGNEQFF. The CDR3 DNA is TGTGCCATCGGTGAGCTTACCGGGACAGGGGGCAATGAGCAGTTCTTC.